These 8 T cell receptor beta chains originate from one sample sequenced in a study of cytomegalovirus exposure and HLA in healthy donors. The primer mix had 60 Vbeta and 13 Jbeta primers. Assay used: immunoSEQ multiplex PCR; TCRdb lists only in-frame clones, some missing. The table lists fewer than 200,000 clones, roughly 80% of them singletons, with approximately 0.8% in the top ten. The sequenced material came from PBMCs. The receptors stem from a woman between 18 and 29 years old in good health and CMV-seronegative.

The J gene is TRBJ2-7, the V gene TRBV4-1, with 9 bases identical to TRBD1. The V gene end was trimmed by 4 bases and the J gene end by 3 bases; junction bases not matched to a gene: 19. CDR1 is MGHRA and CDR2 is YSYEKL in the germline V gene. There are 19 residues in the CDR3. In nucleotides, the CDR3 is TGCGCCAGCAGCCGAACCGCCAAGACTACGGACAGGGGAGGCTACGAGCAGTACTTC. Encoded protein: CASSRTAKTTDRGGYEQYF.

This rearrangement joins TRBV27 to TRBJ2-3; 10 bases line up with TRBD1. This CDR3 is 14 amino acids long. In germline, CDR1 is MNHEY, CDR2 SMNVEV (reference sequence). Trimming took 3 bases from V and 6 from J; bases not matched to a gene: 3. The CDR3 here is CASSFLDRGDTQYF. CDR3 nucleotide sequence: TGTGCCAGCAGTTTTTTGGACAGGGGGGATACGCAGTATTTT.

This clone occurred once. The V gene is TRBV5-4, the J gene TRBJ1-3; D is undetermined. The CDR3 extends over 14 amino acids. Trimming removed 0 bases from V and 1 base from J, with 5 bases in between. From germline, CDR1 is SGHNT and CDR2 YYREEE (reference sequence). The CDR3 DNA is TGTGCCAGCAGCTTGGACGGGTCTGGAAACACCATATATTTT. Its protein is CASSLDGSGNTIYF.

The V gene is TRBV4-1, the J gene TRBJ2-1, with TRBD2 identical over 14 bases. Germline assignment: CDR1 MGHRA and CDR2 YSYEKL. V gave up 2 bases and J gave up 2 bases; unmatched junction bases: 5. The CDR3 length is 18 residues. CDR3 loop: CASSQIGTSGSPYNEQFF. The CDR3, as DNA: TGCGCCAGCAGCCAAATAGGGACTAGCGGGAGTCCCTACAATGAGCAGTTCTTC.

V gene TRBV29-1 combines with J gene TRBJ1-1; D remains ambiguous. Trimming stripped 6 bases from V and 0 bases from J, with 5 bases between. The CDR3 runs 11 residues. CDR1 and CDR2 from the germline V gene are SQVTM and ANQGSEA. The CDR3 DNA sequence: TGCAGCGTGTCAGTGAACACTGAAGCTTTCTTT. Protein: CSVSVNTEAFF.

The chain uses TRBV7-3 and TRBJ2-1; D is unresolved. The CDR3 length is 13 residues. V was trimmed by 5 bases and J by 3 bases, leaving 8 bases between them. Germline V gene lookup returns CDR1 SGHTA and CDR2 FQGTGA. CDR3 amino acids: CASSKQYYNEQFF. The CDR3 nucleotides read TGTGCCAGCAGCAAACAGTACTACAATGAGCAGTTCTTC.

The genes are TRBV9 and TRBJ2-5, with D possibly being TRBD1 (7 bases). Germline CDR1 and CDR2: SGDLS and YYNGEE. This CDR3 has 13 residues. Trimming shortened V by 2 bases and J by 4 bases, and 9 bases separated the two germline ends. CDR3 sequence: CASSVQGGETQYF. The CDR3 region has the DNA TGTGCCAGCAGCGTCCAGGGGGGAGAGACCCAGTACTTC.

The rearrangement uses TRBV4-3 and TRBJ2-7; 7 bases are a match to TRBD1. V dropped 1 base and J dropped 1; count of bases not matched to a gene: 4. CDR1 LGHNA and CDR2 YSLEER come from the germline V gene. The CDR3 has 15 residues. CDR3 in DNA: TGCGCCAGCAGCCAAGGCAAGGGGGCTTCCTACGAGCAGTACTTC. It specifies CASSQGKGASYEQYF.